The TCR beta chain under discussion was sequenced for a study of T cell responses to AZD1222 COVID-19 vaccine. Profiling relied on immunoSEQ multiplex PCR, and the TCRdb table lists in-frame clones only, not all of them. The data hold around 100,000 clones, with about 87% observed a single time. There are 15 residues in the CDR3. V lost 4 bases to trimming and J lost 7 bases, with 18 bases between them. Germline assignment: CDR1 SEHNR and CDR2 FQNEAQ (reference sequence). Here the sequenced sample was peripheral blood, taken on day 0 of MenACWY control vaccination. The V and J genes are TRBV7-9 and TRBJ2-3; D is undetermined. This TCR was recovered from an adult in good health. The CDR3 spells CASSSTSAFPYTQYF. Here the CDR3 DNA reads TGTGCCAGCAGCTCAACTTCGGCCTTCCCGTATACGCAGTATTTT.